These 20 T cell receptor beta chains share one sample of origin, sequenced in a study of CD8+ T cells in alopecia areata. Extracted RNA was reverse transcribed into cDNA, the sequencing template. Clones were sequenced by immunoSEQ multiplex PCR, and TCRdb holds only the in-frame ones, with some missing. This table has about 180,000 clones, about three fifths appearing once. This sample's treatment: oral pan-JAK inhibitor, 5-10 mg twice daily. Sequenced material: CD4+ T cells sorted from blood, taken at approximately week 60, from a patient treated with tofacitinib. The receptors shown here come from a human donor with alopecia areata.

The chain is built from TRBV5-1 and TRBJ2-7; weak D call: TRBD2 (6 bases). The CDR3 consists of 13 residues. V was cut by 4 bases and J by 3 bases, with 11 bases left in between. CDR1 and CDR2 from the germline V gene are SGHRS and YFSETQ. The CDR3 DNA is TGCGCCAGCAGCATCGCGGGGAACTACGAGCAGTACTTC. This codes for CASSIAGNYEQYF. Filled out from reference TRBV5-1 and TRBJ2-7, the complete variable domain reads KAGVTQTPRYLIKTRGQQVTLSCSPISGHRSVSWYQQTPGQGLQFLFEYFSETQRNKGNFPGRFSGRQFSNSRSEMNVSTLELGDSALYLCASSIAGNYEQYFGPGTRLTVT.

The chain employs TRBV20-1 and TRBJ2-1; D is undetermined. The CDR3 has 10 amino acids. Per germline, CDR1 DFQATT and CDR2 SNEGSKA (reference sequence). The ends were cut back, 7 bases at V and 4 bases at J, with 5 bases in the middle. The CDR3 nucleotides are TGCAGTGTCAAGTACAATGAGCAGTTCTTC. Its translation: CSVKYNEQFF.

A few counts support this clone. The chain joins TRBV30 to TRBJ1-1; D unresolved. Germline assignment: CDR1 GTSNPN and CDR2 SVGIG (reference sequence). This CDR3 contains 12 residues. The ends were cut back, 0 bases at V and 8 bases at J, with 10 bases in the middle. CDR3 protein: CAWSVATPEAFF. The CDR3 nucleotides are TGTGCCTGGAGTGTGGCCACTCCCGAAGCTTTCTTT. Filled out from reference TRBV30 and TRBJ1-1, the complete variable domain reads SQTIHQWPATLVQPVGSPLSLECTVEGTSNPNLYWYRQAAGRGLQLLFYSVGIGQISSEVPQNLSASRPQDRQFILSSKKLLLSDSGFYLCAWSVATPEAFFGQGTRLTVV.

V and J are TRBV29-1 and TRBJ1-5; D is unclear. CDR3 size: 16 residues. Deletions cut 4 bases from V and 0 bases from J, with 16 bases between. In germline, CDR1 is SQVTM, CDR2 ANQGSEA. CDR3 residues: CSVVEGNPYSNQPQHF. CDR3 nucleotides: TGCAGCGTTGTAGAGGGTAACCCCTATAGCAATCAGCCCCAGCATTTT.

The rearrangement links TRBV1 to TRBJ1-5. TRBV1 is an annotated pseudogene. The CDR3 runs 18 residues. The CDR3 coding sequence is TGCACCAGCAGCCAGAGACGTCGCCAGAATAATAGCAATCAGCCCCAGCATTTT. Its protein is CTSSQRRRQNNSNQPQHF.

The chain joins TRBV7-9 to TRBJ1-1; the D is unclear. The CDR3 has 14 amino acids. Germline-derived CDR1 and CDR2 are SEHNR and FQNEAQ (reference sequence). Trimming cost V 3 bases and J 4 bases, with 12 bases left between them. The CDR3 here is CASSFDWQITEAFF. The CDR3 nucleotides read TGTGCCAGCAGCTTTGATTGGCAGATCACTGAAGCTTTCTTT. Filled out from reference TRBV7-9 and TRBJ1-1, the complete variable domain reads DTGVSQNPRHKITKRGQNVTFRCDPISEHNRLYWYRQTLGQGPEFLTYFQNEAQLEKSRLLSDRFSAERPKGSFSTLEIQRTEQGDSAMYLCASSFDWQITEAFFGQGTRLTVV.

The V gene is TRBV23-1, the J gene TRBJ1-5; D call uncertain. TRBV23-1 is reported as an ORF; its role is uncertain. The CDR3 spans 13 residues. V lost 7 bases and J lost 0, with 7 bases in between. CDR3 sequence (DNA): TGCGCCAGCACAAGGGCTAGCAATCAGCCCCAGCATTTT. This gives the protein CASTRASNQPQHF.

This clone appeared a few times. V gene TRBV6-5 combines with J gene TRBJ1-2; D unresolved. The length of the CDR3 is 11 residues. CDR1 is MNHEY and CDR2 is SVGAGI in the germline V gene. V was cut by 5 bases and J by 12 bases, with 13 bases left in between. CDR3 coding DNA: TGTGCCAGCAGTCAGAGGCGCCCGAACACCTTC. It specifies CASSQRRPNTF.

The CDR3 DNA follows: TGCGCCAGCAGCCAAGATCGGTGGCAGGGGAGGAACACCATATATTTT. This sequence encodes CASSQDRWQGRNTIYF. The rearrangement links TRBV4-1 to TRBJ1-3; tentatively, D is TRBD1 (6 bases). Trimming left V 0 bases short and J 7 bases short, with 16 bases between. The CDR3 contains 16 residues. CDR1 and CDR2 (germline): MGHRA, YSYEKL.

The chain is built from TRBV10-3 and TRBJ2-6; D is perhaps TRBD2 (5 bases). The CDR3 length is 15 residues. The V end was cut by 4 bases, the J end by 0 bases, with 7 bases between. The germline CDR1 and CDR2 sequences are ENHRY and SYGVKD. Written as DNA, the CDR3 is TGTGCCATCAGTGGAACTAGCTCTGGGGCCAACGTCCTGACTTTC. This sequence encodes CAISGTSSGANVLTF.

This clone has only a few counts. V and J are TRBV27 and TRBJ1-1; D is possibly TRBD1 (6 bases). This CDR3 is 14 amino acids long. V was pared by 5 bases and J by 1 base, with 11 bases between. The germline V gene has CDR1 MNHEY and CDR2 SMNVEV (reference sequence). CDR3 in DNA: TGTGCCAGCAGTCCCGGACAGAAGAACACTGAAGCTTTCTTT. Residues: CASSPGQKNTEAFF.

The CDR3 nucleotides are TGTGCCAGCAGCCTGATTGAAGGCTCGGCTTTCTTT. Translated, it gives CASSLIEGSAFF. The rearrangement links TRBV6-5 to TRBJ1-1; D call uncertain. The V gene's germline CDR1 is MNHEY and CDR2 SVGAGI. This CDR3 spans 12 amino acids. V shed 6 bases and J shed 11 bases, with 16 bases lying between them.

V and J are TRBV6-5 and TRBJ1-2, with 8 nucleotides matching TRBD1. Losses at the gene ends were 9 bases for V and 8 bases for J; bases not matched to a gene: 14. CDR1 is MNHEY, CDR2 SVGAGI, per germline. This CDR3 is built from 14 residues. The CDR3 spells CASALLDRDDGYTF. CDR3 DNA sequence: TGTGCCAGTGCTCTCTTGGACAGGGATGACGGCTACACCTTC.

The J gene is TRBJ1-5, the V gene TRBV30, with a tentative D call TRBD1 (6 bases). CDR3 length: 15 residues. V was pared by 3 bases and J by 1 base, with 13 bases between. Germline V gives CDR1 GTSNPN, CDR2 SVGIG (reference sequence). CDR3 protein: CAWSLLGGSNQPQHF. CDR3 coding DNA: TGTGCCTGGAGCCTTTTAGGGGGAAGCAATCAGCCCCAGCATTTT.

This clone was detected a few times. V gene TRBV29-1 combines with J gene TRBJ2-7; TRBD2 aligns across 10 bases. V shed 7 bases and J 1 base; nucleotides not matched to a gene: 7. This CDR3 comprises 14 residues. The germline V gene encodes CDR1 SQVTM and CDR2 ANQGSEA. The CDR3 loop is CSAGGAGGSYEQYF. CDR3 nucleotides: TGCAGCGCAGGTGGAGCGGGGGGGTCCTACGAGCAGTACTTC.

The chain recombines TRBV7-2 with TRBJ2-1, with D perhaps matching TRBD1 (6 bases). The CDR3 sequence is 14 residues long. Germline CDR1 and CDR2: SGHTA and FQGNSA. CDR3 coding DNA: TGTGCACAGGGAAGCCAAGGCTCCTACAATGAGCAGTTCTTC. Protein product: CAQGSQGSYNEQFF.

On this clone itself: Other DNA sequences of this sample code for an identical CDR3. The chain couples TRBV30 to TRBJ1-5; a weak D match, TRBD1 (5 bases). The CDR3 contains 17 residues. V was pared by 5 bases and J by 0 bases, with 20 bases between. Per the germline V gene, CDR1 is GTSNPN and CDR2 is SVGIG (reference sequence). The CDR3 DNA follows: TGTGCCTGGTCTAAAGGGGATCACCCTTATAGCAATCAGCCCCAGCATTTT. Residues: CAWSKGDHPYSNQPQHF.

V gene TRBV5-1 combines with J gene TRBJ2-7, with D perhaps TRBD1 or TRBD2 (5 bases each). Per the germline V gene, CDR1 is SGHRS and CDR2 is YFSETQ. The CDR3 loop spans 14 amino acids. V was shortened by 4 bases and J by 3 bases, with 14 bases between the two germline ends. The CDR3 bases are TGCGCCAGCAGCAACACCGGGGCCCTCTACGAGCAGTACTTC. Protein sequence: CASSNTGALYEQYF.

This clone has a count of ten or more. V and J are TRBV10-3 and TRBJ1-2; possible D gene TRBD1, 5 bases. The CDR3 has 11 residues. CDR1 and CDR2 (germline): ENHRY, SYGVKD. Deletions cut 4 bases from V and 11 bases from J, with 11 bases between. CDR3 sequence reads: CAISAGREYTF. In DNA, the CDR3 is TGTGCCATCAGTGCAGGCAGGGAGTACACCTTC.

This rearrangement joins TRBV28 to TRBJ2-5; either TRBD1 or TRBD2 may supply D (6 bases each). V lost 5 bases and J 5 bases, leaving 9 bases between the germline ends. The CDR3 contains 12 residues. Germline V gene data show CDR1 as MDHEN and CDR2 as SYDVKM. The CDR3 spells CASSIGGETQYF. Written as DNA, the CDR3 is TGTGCCAGCAGTATAGGGGGGGAGACCCAGTACTTC.